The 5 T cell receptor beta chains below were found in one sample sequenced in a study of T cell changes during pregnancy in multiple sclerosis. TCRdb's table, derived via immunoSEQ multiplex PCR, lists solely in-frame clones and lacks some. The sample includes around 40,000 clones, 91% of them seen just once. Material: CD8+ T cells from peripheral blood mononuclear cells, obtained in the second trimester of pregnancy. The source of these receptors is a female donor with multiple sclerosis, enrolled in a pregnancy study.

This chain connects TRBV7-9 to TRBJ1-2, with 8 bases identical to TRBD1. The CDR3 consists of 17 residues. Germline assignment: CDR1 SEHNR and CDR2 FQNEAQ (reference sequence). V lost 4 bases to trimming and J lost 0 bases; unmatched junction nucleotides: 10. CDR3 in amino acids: CASSSTVDRGPNYGYTF. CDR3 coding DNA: TGTGCCAGCAGCTCAACCGTAGACAGGGGACCTAACTATGGCTACACCTTC.

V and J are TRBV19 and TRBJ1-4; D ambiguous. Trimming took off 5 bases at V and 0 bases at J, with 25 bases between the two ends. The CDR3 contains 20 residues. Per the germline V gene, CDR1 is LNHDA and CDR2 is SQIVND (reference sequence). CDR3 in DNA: TGTGCCAGTAGTTGGTATCGTCCAGGCGCTATGATTGCAACTAATGAAAAACTGTTTTTT. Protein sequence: CASSWYRPGAMIATNEKLFF. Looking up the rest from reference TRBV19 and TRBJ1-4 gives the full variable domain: DGGITQSPKYLFRKEGQNVTLSCEQNLNHDAMYWYRQDPGQGLRLIYYSQIVNDFQKGDIAEGYSVSREKKESFPLTVTSAQKNPTAFYLCASSWYRPGAMIATNEKLFFGSGTQLSVL.

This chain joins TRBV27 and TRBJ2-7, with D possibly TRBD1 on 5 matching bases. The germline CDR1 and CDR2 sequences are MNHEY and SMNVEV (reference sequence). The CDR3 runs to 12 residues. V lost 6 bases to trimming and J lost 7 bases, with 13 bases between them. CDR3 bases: TGTGCCAGCAGCCGGACACACTTGGAGCAGTACTTC. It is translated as CASSRTHLEQYF.

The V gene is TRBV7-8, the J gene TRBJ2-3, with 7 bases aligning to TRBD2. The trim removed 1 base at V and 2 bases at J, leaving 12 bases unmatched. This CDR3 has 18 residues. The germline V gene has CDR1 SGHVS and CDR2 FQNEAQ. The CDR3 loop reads CASSLVWESGTLTDTQYF. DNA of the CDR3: TGTGCCAGCAGCTTAGTGTGGGAAAGCGGGACTCTCACAGATACGCAGTATTTT.

In DNA form, the CDR3 reads TGCGCCAGCAGCCAAGAAGGTGGGGGGGCGGTCACCGGGGAGCTGTTTTTT. This gives the protein CASSQEGGGAVTGELFF. The chain has TRBV4-1 and TRBJ2-2; possibly TRBD2 for D (7 bases). Trimming took off 0 bases at V and 4 bases at J, with 15 bases between the two ends. Germline loops: CDR1 MGHRA, CDR2 YSYEKL. The CDR3 spans 17 residues.